The sequence of this TCR beta chain was determined in a study of T cell changes during pregnancy in multiple sclerosis. Trimming removed 0 bases from V and 3 bases from J; junction bases left unmatched: 4. Germline loops: CDR1 LNHDA, CDR2 SQIVND (reference sequence). This CDR3 comprises 18 residues. Only in-frame clones appear in the TCRdb table, and some are missing; sequencing was by immunoSEQ multiplex PCR. The table records 40,000 to 45,000 clones, 80% to 90% of them present only once. This chain links TRBV19 with TRBJ2-1, with 14 bases fitting TRBD2. Specimen: CD4+ T cells from peripheral blood mononuclear cells, collected in the first trimester of pregnancy. This TCR came from a female donor with multiple sclerosis, enrolled in a pregnancy study. CDR3 in amino acids: CASSIDWGTSGGYNEQFF. DNA of the CDR3: TGTGCCAGTAGTATAGATTGGGGGACTAGCGGGGGCTACAATGAGCAGTTCTTC. Filled out from reference TRBV19 and TRBJ2-1, the complete variable domain reads DGGITQSPKYLFRKEGQNVTLSCEQNLNHDAMYWYRQDPGQGLRLIYYSQIVNDFQKGDIAEGYSVSREKKESFPLTVTSAQKNPTAFYLCASSIDWGTSGGYNEQFFGPGTRLTVL.